This paragraph reports one TCR beta chain. Its cognate antigen is unknown. Investigators merged groups given second doses at roughly 4 or roughly 12 weeks. This CDR3 has 11 amino acids. CDR1 and CDR2 (germline): GTSNPN, SVGIG (reference sequence). V gave up 3 bases and J gave up 2 bases, with 5 bases separating them. The data are from a study of T cell responses to AZD1222 COVID-19 vaccine. Findings and limits, study-wide: Epitopes outside B.1.351 and B.1.1.7 mutated regions reportedly drew nearly half of spike TCRs. Among the donors, most were white British and more were female, and clonal diversity was possibly underestimated.

Profiled with immunoSEQ multiplex PCR; TCRdb holds only in-frame clones, not every one. The sample shows 140,000 or so clones, about 88% of them seen only once. This chain connects TRBV30 to TRBJ2-7; D is uncertain. The TCR comes from an adult who received the AZD1222 COVID-19 vaccine. Source: peripheral blood, taken 28 days after the second AZD1222 dose. The CDR3 region is CAWRLAYEQYF. The CDR3 DNA sequence: TGTGCCTGGAGATTGGCCTACGAGCAGTACTTC.